This passage covers 15 T cell receptor beta chains from one sample sequenced in a study of T cell responses to AZD1222 COVID-19 vaccine. Method: immunoSEQ multiplex PCR; TCRdb's copy keeps in-frame clones and lacks some. This repertoire shows approximately 170,000 clones, around 91% found once; its top ten account for approximately 6.9%. The sample in question was peripheral blood, obtained on day 0 of AZD1222 vaccination. Every receptor here comes from an adult in good health.

The chain uses TRBV10-3 and TRBJ1-2; 7 nucleotides line up with TRBD1. The J segment lost 2 bases and the V segment lost 2 bases, leaving 2 bases of the junction unmatched. This CDR3 comprises 14 residues. The germline CDR1 and CDR2 sequences are ENHRY and SYGVKD. The CDR3 DNA sequence: TGTGCCATCAGTGAGGGGACAGAGAACTATGGCTACACCTTC. It translates to CAISEGTENYGYTF.

The chain joins TRBV7-6 to TRBJ2-2, with D perhaps assigned TRBD1 or TRBD2 (6 bases each). This CDR3 comprises 16 residues. Trimming shortened V by 5 bases and J by 5 bases, and 18 bases separated the two germline ends. CDR1 is SGHVS, CDR2 FNYEAQ, per germline. In DNA, the CDR3 is TGTGCCAGCAGCCCCCGGGGGCGTTCCCGGACCGGGGAGCTGTTTTTT. It yields the protein CASSPRGRSRTGELFF.

The CDR3 reads CAISRDRANTEAFF. In DNA, the CDR3 is TGTGCCATCAGCAGGGACAGGGCGAACACTGAAGCTTTCTTT. The genes are TRBV10-3 and TRBJ1-1, with 9 bases identical to TRBD1. Germline CDR1 ENHRY, CDR2 SYGVKD. V lost 6 bases, J lost 1 base, and 3 bases stayed unmatched. The length of the CDR3 is 14 residues.

The gene calls are TRBV19 and TRBJ1-4; TRBD1 might be the D (5 bases). This CDR3 has 14 amino acids. In germline, CDR1 is LNHDA, CDR2 SQIVND (reference sequence). Trimming left V 6 bases short and J 8 bases short, with 16 bases between. CDR3 amino acids: CASRWGQTAEKLFF. The DNA for the CDR3 is TGTGCCAGTAGATGGGGTCAGACAGCAGAAAAACTGTTTTTT.

The chain carries TRBV13 and TRBJ2-1; D tentatively reads TRBD1 or TRBD2 (5 bases each). The CDR3 has 14 residues. Germline V gene data show CDR1 as PRHDT and CDR2 as FYEKMQ (reference sequence). The V gene lost 10 bases and the J gene lost 10 bases, with 23 bases spanning the gap. The CDR3: CATTFLGEMGEQFF. DNA of the CDR3: TGTGCCACCACTTTTTTGGGGGAGATGGGGGAGCAGTTCTTC.

The chain has TRBV24-1 and TRBJ2-3; 7 bases align to TRBD1. In germline, CDR1 is KGHDR, CDR2 SFDVKD. The CDR3 is 15 residues long. Trimming removed 3 bases from V and 4 bases from J; junction bases left unmatched: 6. The CDR3 reads CATSDRQGLADTQYF. CDR3 DNA sequence: TGTGCCACCAGTGATCGACAGGGTTTGGCAGATACGCAGTATTTT.

The V gene is TRBV3-1 (or the pseudogene TRBV3-2), the J gene TRBJ1-1, with a possible D match to TRBD1 (6 bases). Trimming removed 1 base at V and 2 bases at J, with 14 bases between. CDR3 size: 16 residues. Germline lookup yields CDR1 LGHDT and CDR2 YNNKEL (reference sequence). The CDR3 loop is CASSQAPGHRNTEAFF. Here the CDR3 DNA reads TGTGCCAGCAGCCAAGCCCCGGGACACAGAAACACTGAAGCTTTCTTT.

The chain is built from TRBV7-2 and TRBJ1-3; D is unclear. CDR3 length: 14 residues. Trimming took 2 bases from V and 1 from J, leaving 6 bases between them. From germline, CDR1 is SGHTA and CDR2 FQGNSA. CDR3 nucleotide sequence: TGTGCCAGCAGCTTAATAGGGTCTGGAAACACCATATATTTT. Translation gives CASSLIGSGNTIYF.

The V call is TRBV14, the J call TRBJ1-6; maybe TRBD1 (5 bases). The CDR3 is made up of 16 amino acids. CDR1 SGHDN and CDR2 FVKESK come from the germline V gene. V was shortened by 1 base and J by 4 bases, with 11 bases between the two germline ends. The CDR3 spells CASSQAGQVYNSPLHF. For the CDR3, the DNA is TGTGCCAGCAGCCAAGCGGGGCAGGTATATAATTCACCCCTCCACTTT.

The rearrangement links TRBV14 to TRBJ1-3, with D hard to call. CDR1 and CDR2 from the germline V gene are SGHDN and FVKESK. CDR3 length equals 13 residues. The V gene lost 4 bases and the J gene lost 0 bases, with 4 bases spanning the gap. CDR3 bases: TGTGCCAGCAGCCTAAACTCTGGAAACACCATATATTTT. Residues: CASSLNSGNTIYF.

This chain links TRBV9 with TRBJ2-1; D gene unclear. Germline assignment: CDR1 SGDLS and CDR2 YYNGEE. Trimming removed 0 bases at V and 5 bases at J, with 6 bases between. The CDR3 is 13 amino acids. CDR3 loop: CASSVVDHNEQFF. CDR3 nucleotides: TGTGCCAGCAGCGTAGTGGATCACAATGAGCAGTTCTTC. The whole variable domain, filled in from reference TRBV9 and TRBJ2-1, reads DSGVTQTPKHLITATGQRVTLRCSPRSGDLSVYWYQQSLDQGLQFLIQYYNGEERAKGNILERFSAQQFPDLHSELNLSSLELGDSALYFCASSVVDHNEQFFGPGTRLTVL.

The V call is TRBV28, the J call TRBJ1-5; D is unresolved. This CDR3 is built from 15 residues. CDR1 MDHEN and CDR2 SYDVKM come from the germline V gene. Deletions cut 7 bases from V and 1 base from J, with 14 bases between. Here the CDR3 DNA reads TGTGCCAGCATCCCGACTATTGGGAGCAATCAGCCCCAGCATTTT. Encoded protein: CASIPTIGSNQPQHF. The whole variable domain, filled in from reference TRBV28 and TRBJ1-5, reads DVKVTQSSRYLVKRTGEKVFLECVQDMDHENMFWYRQDPGLGLRLIYFSYDVKMKEKGDIPEGYSVSREKKERFSLILESASTNQTSMYLCASIPTIGSNQPQHFGDGTRLSIL.

The V gene is TRBV7-2, the J gene TRBJ2-7; D unresolved. V lost 2 bases to trimming and J lost 1 base, with 6 bases between them. The CDR3 sequence is 13 residues long. Germline V gives CDR1 SGHTA, CDR2 FQGNSA. CDR3 nucleotides: TGTGCCAGCAGCTTAATAGAGTCCTACGAGCAGTACTTC. It yields the protein CASSLIESYEQYF.

This chain connects TRBV6-5 to TRBJ1-1, with 10 bases matching TRBD1. This CDR3 region has 15 residues. Trimming cost V 5 bases and J 3 bases; bases outside gene matches: 6. Germline CDR1 and CDR2: MNHEY and SVGAGI. CDR3 nucleotide sequence: TGTGCCAGCAGTAATGACAGGGGGCTCTACACTGAAGCTTTCTTT. This codes for CASSNDRGLYTEAFF.

The CDR3 reads CASSQGVKGGTEAFF. The CDR3 DNA reads as TGTGCCAGCAGCCAAGGGGTTAAGGGGGGGACTGAAGCTTTCTTT. V is TRBV14 and J is TRBJ1-1, with D tentatively TRBD1 (6 bases). Germline loops: CDR1 SGHDN, CDR2 FVKESK. The V gene lost 1 base and the J gene lost 5 bases, with 14 bases spanning the gap. The CDR3 has 15 residues.